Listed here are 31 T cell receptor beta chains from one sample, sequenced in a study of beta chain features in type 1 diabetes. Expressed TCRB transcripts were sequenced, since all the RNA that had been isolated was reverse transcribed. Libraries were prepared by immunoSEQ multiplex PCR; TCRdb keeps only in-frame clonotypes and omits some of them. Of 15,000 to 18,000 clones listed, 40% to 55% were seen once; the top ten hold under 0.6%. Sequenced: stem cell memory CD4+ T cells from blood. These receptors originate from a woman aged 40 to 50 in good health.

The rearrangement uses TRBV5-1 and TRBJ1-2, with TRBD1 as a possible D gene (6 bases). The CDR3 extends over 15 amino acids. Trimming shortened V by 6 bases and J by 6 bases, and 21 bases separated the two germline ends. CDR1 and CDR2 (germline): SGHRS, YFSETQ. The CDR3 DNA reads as TGCGCCAGCACCCTCACAGGGCAGGGACGAGATGGCTACACCTTC. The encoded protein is CASTLTGQGRDGYTF.

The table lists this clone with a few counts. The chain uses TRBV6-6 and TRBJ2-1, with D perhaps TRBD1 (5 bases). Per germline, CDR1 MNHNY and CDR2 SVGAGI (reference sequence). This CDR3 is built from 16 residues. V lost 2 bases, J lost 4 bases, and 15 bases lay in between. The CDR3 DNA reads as TGTGCCAGCAGTTACAAAGTGGGGCAGGGATACAATGAGCAGTTCTTC. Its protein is CASSYKVGQGYNEQFF.

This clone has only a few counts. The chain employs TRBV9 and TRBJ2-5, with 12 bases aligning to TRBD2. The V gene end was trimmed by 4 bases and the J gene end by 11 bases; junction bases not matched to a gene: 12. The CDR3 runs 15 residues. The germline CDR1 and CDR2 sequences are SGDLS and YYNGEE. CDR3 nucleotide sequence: TGTGCCAGCAGCCCAGGGGGACTAGCGGGTGCAAAGCAGTACTTC. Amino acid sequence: CASSPGGLAGAKQYF.

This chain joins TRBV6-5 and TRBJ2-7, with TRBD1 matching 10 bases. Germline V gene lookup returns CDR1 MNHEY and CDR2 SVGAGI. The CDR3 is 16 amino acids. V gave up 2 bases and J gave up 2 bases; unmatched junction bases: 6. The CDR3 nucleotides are TGTGCCAGCAGTTACCTCCGGGACAGGGGTCCCTACGAGCAGTACTTC. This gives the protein CASSYLRDRGPYEQYF.

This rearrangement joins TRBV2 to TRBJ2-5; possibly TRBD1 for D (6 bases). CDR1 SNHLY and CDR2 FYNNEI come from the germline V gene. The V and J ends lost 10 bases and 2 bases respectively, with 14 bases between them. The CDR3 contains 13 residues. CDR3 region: CATLLRGQETQYF. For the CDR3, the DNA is TGTGCCACCCTTCTCAGGGGACAAGAGACCCAGTACTTC.

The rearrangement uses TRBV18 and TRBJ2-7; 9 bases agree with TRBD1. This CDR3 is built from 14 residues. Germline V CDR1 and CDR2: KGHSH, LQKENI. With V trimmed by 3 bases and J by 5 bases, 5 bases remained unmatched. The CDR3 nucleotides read TGTGCCAGCTCACCCGGGACAGGGTCTAACGAGCAGTACTTC. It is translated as CASSPGTGSNEQYF. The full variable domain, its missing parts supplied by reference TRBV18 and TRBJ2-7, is NAGVMQNPRHLVRRRGQEARLRCSPMKGHSHVYWYRQLPEEGLKFMVYLQKENIIDESGMPKERFSAEFPKEGPSILRIQQVVRGDSAAYFCASSPGTGSNEQYFGPGTRLTVT.

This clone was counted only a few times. The DNA of the CDR3 is TGTGCCAGCAGCTTAACGGGGTTCCGCTCCTACAATGAGCAGTTCTTC. This translates into CASSLTGFRSYNEQFF. The rearrangement links TRBV7-2 to TRBJ2-1; a weak D match, TRBD2 (5 bases). The CDR3 contains 16 residues. Trimming cost V 2 bases and J 0 bases, with 11 bases left between them. CDR1 is SGHTA, CDR2 FQGNSA, per germline.

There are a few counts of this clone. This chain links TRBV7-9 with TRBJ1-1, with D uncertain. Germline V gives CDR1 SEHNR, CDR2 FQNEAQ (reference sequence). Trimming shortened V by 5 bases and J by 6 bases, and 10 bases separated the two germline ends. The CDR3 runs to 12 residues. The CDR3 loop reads CASSLRIAEAFF. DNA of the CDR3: TGTGCCAGCAGCCTTCGTATCGCTGAAGCTTTCTTT.

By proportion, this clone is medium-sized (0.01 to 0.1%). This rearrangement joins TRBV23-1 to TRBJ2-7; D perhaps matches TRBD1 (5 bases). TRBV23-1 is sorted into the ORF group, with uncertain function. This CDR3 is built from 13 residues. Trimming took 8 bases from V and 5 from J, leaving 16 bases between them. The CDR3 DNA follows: TGCGCCAGCCGGTGGCAGGGCTGCAACGAGCAGTACTTC. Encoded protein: CASRWQGCNEQYF.

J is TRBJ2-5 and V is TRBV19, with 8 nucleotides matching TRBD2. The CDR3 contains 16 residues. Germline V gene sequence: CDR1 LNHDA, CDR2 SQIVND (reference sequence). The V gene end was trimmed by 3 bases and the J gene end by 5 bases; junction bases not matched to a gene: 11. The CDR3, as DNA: TGTGCCAGTAGTATTTGGCGGGGGGCCGATCTGGAGACCCAGTACTTC. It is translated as CASSIWRGADLETQYF.

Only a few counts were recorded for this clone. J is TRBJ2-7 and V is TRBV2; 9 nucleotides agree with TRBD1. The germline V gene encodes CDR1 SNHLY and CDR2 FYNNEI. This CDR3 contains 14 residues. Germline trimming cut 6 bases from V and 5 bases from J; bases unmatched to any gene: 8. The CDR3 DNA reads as TGTGCCAGCAGGTACAGGGGGCCGACGGACGAGCAGTACTTC. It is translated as CASRYRGPTDEQYF. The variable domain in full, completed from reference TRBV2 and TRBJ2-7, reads EPEVTQTPSHQVTQMGQEVILRCVPISNHLYFYWYRQILGQKVEFLVSFYNNEISEKSEIFDDQFSVERPDGSNFTLKIRSTKLEDSAMYFCASRYRGPTDEQYFGPGTRLTVT.

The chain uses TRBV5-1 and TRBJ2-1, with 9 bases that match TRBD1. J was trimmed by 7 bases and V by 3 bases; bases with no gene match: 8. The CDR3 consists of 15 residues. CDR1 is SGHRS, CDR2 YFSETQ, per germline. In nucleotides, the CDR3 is TGCGCCAGCAGCTCGGGACAGGGAGGGTTGAATGAGCAGTTCTTC. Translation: CASSSGQGGLNEQFF.

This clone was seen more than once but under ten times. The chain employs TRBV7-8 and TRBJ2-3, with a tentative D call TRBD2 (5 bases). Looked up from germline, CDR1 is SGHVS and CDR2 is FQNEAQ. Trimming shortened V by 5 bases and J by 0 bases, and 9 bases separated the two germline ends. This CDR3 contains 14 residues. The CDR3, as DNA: TGTGCCAGCAGCCCAATAGCGAGCACAGATACGCAGTATTTT. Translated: CASSPIASTDTQYF.

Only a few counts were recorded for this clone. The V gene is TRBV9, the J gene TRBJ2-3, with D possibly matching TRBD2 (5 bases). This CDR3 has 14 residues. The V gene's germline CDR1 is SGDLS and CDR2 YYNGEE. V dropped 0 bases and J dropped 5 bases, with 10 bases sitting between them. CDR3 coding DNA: TGTGCCAGCAGCGTAGCGACTACCATAGATACGCAGTATTTT. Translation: CASSVATTIDTQYF.

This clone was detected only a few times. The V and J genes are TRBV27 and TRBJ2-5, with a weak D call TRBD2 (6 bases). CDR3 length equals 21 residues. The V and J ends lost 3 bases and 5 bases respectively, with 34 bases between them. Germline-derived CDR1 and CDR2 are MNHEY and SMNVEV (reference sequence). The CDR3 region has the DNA TGTGCCAGCAGTTTTTCGCGACTGGCCTGGTTGGCGGGGTCCCAGCTGGAGACCCAGTACTTC. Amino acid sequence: CASSFSRLAWLAGSQLETQYF.

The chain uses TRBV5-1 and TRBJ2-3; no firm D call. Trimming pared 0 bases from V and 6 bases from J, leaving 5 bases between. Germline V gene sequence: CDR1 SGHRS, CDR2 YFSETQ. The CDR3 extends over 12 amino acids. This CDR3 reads CASSLARDTQYF. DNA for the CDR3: TGCGCCAGCAGCTTGGCCAGGGATACGCAGTATTTT.

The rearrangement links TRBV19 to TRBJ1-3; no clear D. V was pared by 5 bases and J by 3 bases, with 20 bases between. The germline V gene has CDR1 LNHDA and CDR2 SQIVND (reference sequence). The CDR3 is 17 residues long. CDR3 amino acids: CASSWLVTEGGGNTIYF. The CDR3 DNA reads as TGTGCCAGTAGTTGGTTGGTGACGGAAGGAGGTGGAAACACCATATATTTT.

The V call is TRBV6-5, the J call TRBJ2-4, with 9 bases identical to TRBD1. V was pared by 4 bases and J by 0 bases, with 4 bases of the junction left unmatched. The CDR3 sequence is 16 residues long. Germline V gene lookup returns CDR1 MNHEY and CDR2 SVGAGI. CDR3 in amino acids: CASSFGTGLAKNIQYF. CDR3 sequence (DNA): TGTGCCAGCAGTTTTGGGACAGGGCTAGCCAAAAACATTCAGTACTTC.

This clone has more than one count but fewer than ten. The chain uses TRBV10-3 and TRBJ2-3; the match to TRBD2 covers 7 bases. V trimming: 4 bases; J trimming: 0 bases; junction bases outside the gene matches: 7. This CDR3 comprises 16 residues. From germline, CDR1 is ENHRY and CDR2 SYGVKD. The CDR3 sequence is CAISGGAGTSTDTQYF. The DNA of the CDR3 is TGTGCCATCAGTGGCGGAGCGGGGACCAGCACAGATACGCAGTATTTT.

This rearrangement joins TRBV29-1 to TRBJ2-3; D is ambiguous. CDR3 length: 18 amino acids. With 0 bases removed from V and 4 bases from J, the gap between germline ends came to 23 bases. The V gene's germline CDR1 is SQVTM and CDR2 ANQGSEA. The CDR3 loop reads CSVEDRAQVGQWADTQYF. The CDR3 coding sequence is TGCAGCGTTGAAGATCGAGCCCAGGTTGGCCAGTGGGCAGATACGCAGTATTTT.

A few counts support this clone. CDR3 residues: CASSPKPGDTQYF. CDR3 sequence (DNA): TGTGCCAGCTCCCCCAAACCCGGGGATACGCAGTATTTT. This chain joins TRBV27 and TRBJ2-3, with unresolved D. From germline, CDR1 is MNHEY and CDR2 SMNVEV (reference sequence). The V gene lost 8 bases and the J gene lost 6 bases, with 15 bases spanning the gap. There are 13 residues in the CDR3.

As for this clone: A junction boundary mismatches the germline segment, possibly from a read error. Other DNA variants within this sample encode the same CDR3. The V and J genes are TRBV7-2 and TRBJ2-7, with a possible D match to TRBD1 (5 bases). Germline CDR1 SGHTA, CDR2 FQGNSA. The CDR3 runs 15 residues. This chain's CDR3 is CASSLAGHPSYEQYF. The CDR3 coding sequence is TGTGCCAGCAGTTTAGCCGGACATCCGTCCTACGAGCAGTACTTC.

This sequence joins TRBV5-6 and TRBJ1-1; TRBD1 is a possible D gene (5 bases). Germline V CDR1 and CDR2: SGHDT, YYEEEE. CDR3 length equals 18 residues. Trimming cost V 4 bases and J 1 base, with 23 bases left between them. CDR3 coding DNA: TGTGCCAGCAGCGGGACTGTGGGGGGTATTTCGGCGAACACTGAAGCTTTCTTT. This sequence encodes CASSGTVGGISANTEAFF.

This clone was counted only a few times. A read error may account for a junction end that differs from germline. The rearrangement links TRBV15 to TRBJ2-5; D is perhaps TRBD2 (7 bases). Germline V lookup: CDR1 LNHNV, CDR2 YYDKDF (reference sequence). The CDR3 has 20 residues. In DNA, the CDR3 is TGTGCCACCAGCAGAGATCAATCGGAGTTCGTGCGGGGGCCTGAAGAGGCCCAGTACTTC. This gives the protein CATSRDQSEFVRGPEEAQYF.

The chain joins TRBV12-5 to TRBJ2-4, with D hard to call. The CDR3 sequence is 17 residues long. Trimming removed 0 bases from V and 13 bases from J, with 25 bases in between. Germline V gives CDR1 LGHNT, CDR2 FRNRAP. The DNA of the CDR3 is TGTGCTAGTGGTTTGGTGCCTGAGGTGAGACCGAGTCTTGAACAGTACTTC. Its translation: CASGLVPEVRPSLEQYF.

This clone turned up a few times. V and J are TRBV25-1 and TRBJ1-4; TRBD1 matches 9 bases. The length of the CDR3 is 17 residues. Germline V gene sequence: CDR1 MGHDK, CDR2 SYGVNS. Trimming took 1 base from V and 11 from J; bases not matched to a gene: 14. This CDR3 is CASSESIGGQGLRKLFF. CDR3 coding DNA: TGTGCCAGCAGTGAATCTATAGGGGGACAGGGCCTGCGGAAACTGTTTTTT.

The CDR3 nucleotides are TGTGCCCGCGAATTTCATGCGGGGGTCAAAGATACGCAGTATTTT. Its translation is CAREFHAGVKDTQYF. The V call is TRBV30, the J call TRBJ2-3, with 7 bases aligning to TRBD2. Germline V gene data show CDR1 as GTSNPN and CDR2 as SVGIG (reference sequence). The CDR3 contains 15 residues. V was pared by 8 bases and J by 5 bases, with 16 bases of the junction left unmatched. The full variable domain, rest sourced from reference TRBV30 and TRBJ2-3, is SQTIHQWPATLVQPVGSPLSLECTVEGTSNPNLYWYRQAAGRGLQLLFYSVGIGQISSEVPQNLSASRPQDRQFILSSKKLLLSDSGFYLCAREFHAGVKDTQYFGPGTRLTVL.

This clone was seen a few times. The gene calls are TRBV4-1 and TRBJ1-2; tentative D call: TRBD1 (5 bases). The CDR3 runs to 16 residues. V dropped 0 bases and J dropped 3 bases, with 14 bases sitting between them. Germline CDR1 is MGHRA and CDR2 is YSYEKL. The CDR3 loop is CASSQDSAGLDYGYTF. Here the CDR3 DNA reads TGCGCCAGCAGCCAAGATTCGGCAGGGCTTGACTATGGCTACACCTTC.

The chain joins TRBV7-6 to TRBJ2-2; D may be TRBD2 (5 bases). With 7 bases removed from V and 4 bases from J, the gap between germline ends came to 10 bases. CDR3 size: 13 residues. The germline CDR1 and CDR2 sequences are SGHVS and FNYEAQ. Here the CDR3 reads CASNKGVTGELFF. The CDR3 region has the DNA TGTGCCAGCAATAAGGGAGTCACCGGGGAGCTGTTTTTT.

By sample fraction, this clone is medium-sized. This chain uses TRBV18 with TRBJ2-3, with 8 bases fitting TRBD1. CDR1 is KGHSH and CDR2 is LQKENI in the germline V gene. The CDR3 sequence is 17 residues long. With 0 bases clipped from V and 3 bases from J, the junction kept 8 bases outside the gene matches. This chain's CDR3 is CASSPPWWTGRTDTQYF. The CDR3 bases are TGTGCCAGCTCACCACCCTGGTGGACAGGGAGGACAGATACGCAGTATTTT.

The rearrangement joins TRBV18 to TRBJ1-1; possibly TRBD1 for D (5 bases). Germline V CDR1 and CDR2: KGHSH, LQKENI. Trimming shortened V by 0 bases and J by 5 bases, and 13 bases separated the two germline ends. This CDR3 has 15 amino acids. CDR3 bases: TGTGCCAGCTCACCACCATCCAGGGATGGTACTGAAGCTTTCTTT. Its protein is CASSPPSRDGTEAFF.